The 13 T cell receptor beta chains reported below all come from one sample, sequenced in a study of blood T cell repertoires in COVID-19. The repertoire was sequenced with immunoSEQ multiplex PCR; TCRdb's copy has only in-frame clones and lacks some. The data show 150,000 to 180,000 clones, around 80% seen once. Sequencing used PBMCs or T cells enriched from blood (not recorded which). The receptors shown here come from a man aged 50 to 59 who had recovered from COVID-19.

This rearrangement joins TRBV2 to TRBJ2-7; maybe TRBD1 (5 bases). The CDR3 loop spans 14 amino acids. The V and J ends lost 0 bases and 5 bases respectively, with 11 bases between them. Germline V lookup: CDR1 SNHLY, CDR2 FYNNEI. CDR3 in amino acids: CASSEAGHFNEQYF. The CDR3 DNA follows: TGTGCCAGCAGTGAAGCCGGACATTTCAACGAGCAGTACTTC.

This clone was seen just once. The chain combines TRBV6-5 with TRBJ2-7; 13 bases are a match to TRBD2. V lost 0 bases and J lost 6; bases outside the gene matches: 5. The CDR3 is made up of 16 amino acids. Germline values: CDR1 MNHEY, CDR2 SVGAGI. CDR3 DNA: TGTGCCAGCAGTTACTCCACTAGCGGGGGGGCCGGCGAGCAGTACTTC. Protein: CASSYSTSGGAGEQYF.

V gene TRBV27 combines with J gene TRBJ2-5, with TRBD1 identical over 9 bases. Trimming took 1 base from V and 2 from J; bases not matched to a gene: 14. The CDR3 has 19 residues. Per the germline V gene, CDR1 is MNHEY and CDR2 is SMNVEV (reference sequence). CDR3 nucleotide sequence: TGTGCCAGCAGTTTATGGGGGACAGGGTATTCCAAATCGCAAGAGACCCAGTACTTC. This encodes CASSLWGTGYSKSQETQYF.

The chain recombines TRBV11-3 with TRBJ2-4, with TRBD1 as a possible D gene (6 bases). The CDR3 is made up of 15 amino acids. The ends were cut back, 3 bases at V and 0 bases at J, with 9 bases in the middle. In germline, CDR1 is SGHNT, CDR2 YENEEA. In nucleotides, the CDR3 is TGTGCCAGCAGCTTTCAGGGGCTAGCCAAAAACATTCAGTACTTC. Its protein is CASSFQGLAKNIQYF. Full variable domain (outside the CDR3, taken from reference TRBV11-3 and TRBJ2-4): EAGVVQSPRYKIIEKKQPVAFWCNPISGHNTLYWYLQNLGQGPELLIRYENEEAVDDSQLPKDRFSAERLKGVDSTLKIQPAELGDSAVYLCASSFQGLAKNIQYFGAGTRLSVL.

This clone was observed once. V usage is TRBV4-1 and J usage is TRBJ1-5; TRBD1 aligns across 7 bases. Germline V gene data show CDR1 as MGHRA and CDR2 as YSYEKL. The CDR3 is 15 amino acids. With V trimmed by 1 base and J by 1 base, 1 base remained unmatched. CDR3 loop: CASSQVQGSNQPQHF. The CDR3 nucleotides are TGCGCCAGCAGCCAAGTACAGGGGAGCAATCAGCCCCAGCATTTT.

This chain joins TRBV30 and TRBJ1-1; TRBD1 aligns across 9 bases. Per germline, CDR1 GTSNPN and CDR2 SVGIG (reference sequence). The trim removed 2 bases at V and 6 bases at J, leaving 4 bases unmatched. The CDR3 covers 13 residues. The CDR3 reads CAWSTGGWAEAFF. The DNA of the CDR3 is TGTGCCTGGAGTACAGGGGGCTGGGCTGAAGCTTTCTTT.

V is TRBV15 and J is TRBJ2-7; D is unclear. V was clipped by 0 bases and J by 2 bases, with 5 bases between them. The CDR3 is 13 amino acids. The germline CDR1 and CDR2 sequences are LNHNV and YYDKDF (reference sequence). The CDR3 sequence: CATSRDLPYEQYF. Written as DNA, the CDR3 is TGTGCCACCAGCAGAGATCTCCCCTACGAGCAGTACTTC.

The CDR3 region is CASSPFRGLNTEAFF. CDR3 nucleotide sequence: TGTGCCAGCAGTCCGTTTAGGGGGTTGAACACTGAAGCTTTCTTT. This chain links TRBV27 with TRBJ1-1; tentatively, D is TRBD1 (6 bases). The CDR3 totals 15 residues. The V gene lost 5 bases and the J gene lost 0 bases, with 13 bases spanning the gap. Germline V lookup: CDR1 MNHEY, CDR2 SMNVEV (reference sequence).

Worth noting for this clone: Germline and junction disagree at one end, which may indicate a read error. The chain recombines TRBV5-1 with TRBJ1-4; TRBD1 is a possible D gene (6 bases). The length of the CDR3 is 15 residues. The V gene's germline CDR1 is SGHRS and CDR2 YFSETQ. The CDR3 reads CASSQTGTTNEKLFF. CDR3 in DNA: TGCGCCAGCAGCCAAACCGGGACAACCAATGAAAAACTGTTTTTT.

This clone has more than one count but fewer than ten. The chain employs TRBV9 and TRBJ2-3; D is ambiguous. V was trimmed by 0 bases and J by 1 base, leaving 6 bases between them. Per germline, CDR1 SGDLS and CDR2 YYNGEE. The CDR3 has 14 residues. This chain's CDR3 is CASSVGSGTDTQYF. CDR3 nucleotides: TGTGCCAGCAGCGTAGGGAGCGGCACAGATACGCAGTATTTT.

The chain joins TRBV12-5 to TRBJ1-4; weak D call: TRBD1 (5 bases). The V end lost 5 bases, the J end lost 13 bases, and 17 bases lay between the germline ends. This CDR3 comprises 13 residues. CDR1 LGHNT and CDR2 FRNRAP come from the germline V gene. CDR3 amino acids: CASGRGRTTGLFF. CDR3 nucleotide sequence: TGTGCTAGTGGTCGGGGGAGGACGACTGGACTGTTTTTT.

The chain couples TRBV4-3 to TRBJ2-7; D is perhaps TRBD1 (6 bases). Trimming shortened V by 1 base and J by 7 bases, and 14 bases separated the two germline ends. This CDR3 contains 14 residues. Germline assignment: CDR1 LGHNA and CDR2 YSLEER. CDR3: CASSQGLQGREQYF. In DNA, the CDR3 is TGCGCCAGCAGCCAAGGTCTACAGGGTAGGGAGCAGTACTTC.

The J gene is TRBJ1-1, the V gene TRBV30; TRBD1 is a possible D gene (6 bases). V lost 2 bases and J lost 3, with 13 bases in between. Per germline, CDR1 GTSNPN and CDR2 SVGIG (reference sequence). CDR3 size: 14 residues. Here the CDR3 reads CAWSYGGADTEAFF. DNA of the CDR3: TGTGCCTGGAGTTATGGGGGGGCGGACACTGAAGCTTTCTTT.